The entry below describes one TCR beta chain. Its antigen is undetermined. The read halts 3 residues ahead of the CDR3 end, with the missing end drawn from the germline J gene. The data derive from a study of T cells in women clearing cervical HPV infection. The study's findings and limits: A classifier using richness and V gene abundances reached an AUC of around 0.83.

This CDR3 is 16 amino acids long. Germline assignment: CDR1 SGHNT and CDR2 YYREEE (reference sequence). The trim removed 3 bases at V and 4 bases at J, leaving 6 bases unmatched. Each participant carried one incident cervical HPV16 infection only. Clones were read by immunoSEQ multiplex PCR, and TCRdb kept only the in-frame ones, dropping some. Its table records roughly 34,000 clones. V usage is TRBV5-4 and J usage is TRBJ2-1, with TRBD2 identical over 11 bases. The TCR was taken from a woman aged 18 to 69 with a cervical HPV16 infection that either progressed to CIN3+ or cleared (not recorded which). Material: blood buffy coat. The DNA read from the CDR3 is TGTGCCAGCAGCTCGGATCTAGCGGGAGGTTACAATGAG. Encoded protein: CASSSDLAGGYNE. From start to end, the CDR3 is CASSSDLAGGYNEQFF.